Listed here is a single TCR beta chain. Its matching antigen is unknown. RNA transcripts gave rise to amplified TCR beta CDR3 regions. The HTBI primer set served for first-round RT-PCR of the TCR CDR3. TCRdb processed the multiplex PCR reads anew with MiXCR; each CDR3 protein has one entry. The table includes almost 35,000 distinct CDR3 sequences, 40% to 65% detected once. These data are taken from a study of T cells in Graves' hyperthyroidism and ophthalmopathy. Germline V gene sequence: CDR1 LGHDT, CDR2 YNNKEL (reference sequence). V was shortened by 2 bases and J by 8 bases, with 9 bases between the two germline ends. The CDR3 has 12 amino acids. The study, taken as a whole, reports: Among thyroid clonotypes expanded above 0.001, most also appeared in blood.

The sequence was collected from a woman aged 40 to 50 with Graves' ophthalmopathy. The chain couples TRBV3-1 to TRBJ1-2, with D uncertain. The sample comprised blood. This chain's CDR3 is CASSQIAQGYTF. The CDR3 DNA reads TGTGCCAGCAGCCAAATCGCTCAGGGCTACACCTTC. Together with reference TRBV3-1 and TRBJ1-2, the CDR3 gives the full variable domain: DTAVSQTPKYLVTQMGNDKSIKCEQNLGHDTMYWYKQDSKKFLKIMFSYNNKELIINETVPNRFSPKSPDKAHLNLHINSLELGDSAVYFCASSQIAQGYTFGSGTRLTVV.